Presented here are 12 T cell receptor beta chains from one specimen sequenced in a study of blood T cell repertoires in COVID-19. TCRdb's table, derived via immunoSEQ multiplex PCR, lists solely in-frame clones and lacks some. The repertoire holds 200,000 to 300,000 clones, approximately 86% seen once, with approximately 1.5% in the top ten. Sequencing input: peripheral blood. These receptors were taken from a woman aged 55 to 70 who had recovered from COVID-19.

The chain carries TRBV7-2 and TRBJ2-7; D remains unclear. Germline values: CDR1 SGHTA, CDR2 FQGNSA. V was clipped by 2 bases and J by 0 bases, with 8 bases between them. The length of the CDR3 is 14 residues. The CDR3 loop reads CASSLFRVSYEQYF. The CDR3 bases are TGTGCCAGCAGCTTATTTCGGGTCTCCTACGAGCAGTACTTC.

In its sample, this clone was seen once. The genes are TRBV5-5 and TRBJ1-3; the D is unclear. The CDR3 extends over 15 amino acids. CDR1 SGHKS and CDR2 YYEKEE come from the germline V gene (reference sequence). V was shortened by 0 bases and J by 4 bases, with 11 bases between the two germline ends. The CDR3 region is CASSLEDFAGNTIYF. Here the CDR3 DNA reads TGTGCCAGCAGCTTGGAGGACTTCGCGGGAAACACCATATATTTT.

The J gene is TRBJ1-2, the V gene TRBV28; D gene ambiguous. Trimming took off 5 bases at V and 3 bases at J, with 10 bases between the two ends. Per the germline V gene, CDR1 is MDHEN and CDR2 is SYDVKM. The CDR3 has 13 amino acids. For the CDR3, the DNA is TGTGCCAGCAGTCTCGGGTCCCACTATGGCTACACCTTC. This codes for CASSLGSHYGYTF.

CDR3 sequence: CSAHRYQFF. CDR3 nucleotides: TGCAGTGCTCACCGCTACCAGTTCTTC. This chain joins TRBV20-1 and TRBJ2-1; no clear D gene. The germline V and J ends were trimmed by 5 bases and 13 bases, with 9 bases remaining between them. Germline assignment: CDR1 DFQATT and CDR2 SNEGSKA (reference sequence). This CDR3 is 9 amino acids long.

V is TRBV7-3 and J is TRBJ2-1; 7 bases line up with TRBD2. The germline gives CDR1 SGHTA, CDR2 FQGTGA. V dropped 5 bases and J dropped 7; count of bases not matched to a gene: 11. The CDR3 covers 15 residues. The CDR3, as DNA: TGTGCCAGCAGCCGCCGGTTAGCGGGTCAGAATGAGCAGTTCTTC. Translation gives CASSRRLAGQNEQFF.

The genes are TRBV12-5 and TRBJ2-1; the D gene is possibly TRBD2 (6 bases). The CDR3 sequence is 16 residues long. Germline CDR1 LGHNT, CDR2 FRNRAP. Trimming took 7 bases from V and 3 from J, leaving 19 bases between them. CDR3 DNA: TGTGCTAGTGCCTCCGTTTCGGCGGGGCACTACAATGAGCAGTTCTTC. The encoded protein is CASASVSAGHYNEQFF.

This chain joins TRBV18 and TRBJ1-4, with a possible D match to TRBD1 (5 bases). Germline CDR1 KGHSH, CDR2 LQKENI. V shed 4 bases and J shed 7 bases, with 22 bases lying between them. This CDR3 spans 17 amino acids. The CDR3 coding sequence is TGTGCCAGCTCACTGCGTGTAGGCCGAGGACACGCTGAAAAACTGTTTTTT. This encodes CASSLRVGRGHAEKLFF.

The chain links TRBV6-1 to TRBJ2-1; 16 bases line up with TRBD2. The germline V gene has CDR1 MNHNS and CDR2 SASEGT. The junction had 12 bases not matched to a gene; V was cut back by 3 bases and J by 4 bases. This CDR3 is built from 20 residues. The CDR3 DNA reads TGTGCCAGCAGTGATTTTTCGGGACTAGCGGGGGGGATCTCATACAATGAGCAGTTCTTC. It yields the protein CASSDFSGLAGGISYNEQFF.

This chain joins TRBV19 and TRBJ1-1; 7 bases map to TRBD1. Trimming removed 0 bases from V and 1 base from J; junction bases left unmatched: 11. The CDR3 has 18 residues. CDR1 and CDR2 from the germline V gene are LNHDA and SQIVND (reference sequence). DNA for the CDR3: TGTGCCAGTAGTATAGAAGGTGGGCCAGGGGGGTCGAACACTGAAGCTTTCTTT. Translating gives CASSIEGGPGGSNTEAFF.

The chain recombines TRBV11-2 with TRBJ1-1, with D possibly TRBD1 on 6 matching bases. V gave up 0 bases and J gave up 0 bases, with 14 bases separating them. The CDR3 sequence is 17 residues long. The germline gives CDR1 SGHAT, CDR2 FQNNGV. The CDR3 here is CASSLDRGGGMNTEAFF. The CDR3 bases are TGTGCCAGCAGCTTAGATCGGGGGGGCGGAATGAACACTGAAGCTTTCTTT.

Concerning this clone itself: The same CDR3 is also encoded by other DNA sequences in this sample. The chain recombines TRBV5-1 with TRBJ1-4; a possible D gene is TRBD1 (5 bases). The germline gives CDR1 SGHRS, CDR2 YFSETQ. Trimming removed 1 base at V and 7 bases at J, with 11 bases between. This CDR3 has 14 amino acids. CDR3 in DNA: TGCGCCAGCAGCTTGCGCCAGGGAGGTGAAAAACTGTTTTTT. This translates into CASSLRQGGEKLFF. Drawing the rest from reference TRBV5-1 and TRBJ1-4, the complete variable domain is KAGVTQTPRYLIKTRGQQVTLSCSPISGHRSVSWYQQTPGQGLQFLFEYFSETQRNKGNFPGRFSGRQFSNSRSEMNVSTLELGDSALYLCASSLRQGGEKLFFGSGTQLSVL.

This rearrangement joins TRBV3-1 (or the pseudogene TRBV3-2) to TRBJ2-7, with 9 bases that match TRBD1. Per germline, CDR1 LGHDT and CDR2 YNNKEL (reference sequence). The CDR3 is made up of 14 amino acids. V shed 3 bases, J shed 5 bases, and the junction held 5 bases outside the gene matches. This chain's CDR3 is CASSQGQGADEQYF. CDR3 nucleotide sequence: TGTGCCAGCAGCCAGGGACAGGGCGCGGACGAGCAGTACTTC.